One and the same sample provided the 22 T cell receptor beta chains below, sequenced in a study of blood T cell repertoires in COVID-19. The repertoire was sequenced with immunoSEQ multiplex PCR; TCRdb's copy has only in-frame clones and lacks some. The table shows approximately 180,000 clones, with over 80% occurring only once. Sequencing input: peripheral blood. Receptor source: a woman aged 70-85 years with acute or convalescent COVID-19.

The chain couples TRBV5-8 to TRBJ1-4, with 11 bases identical to TRBD1. Trimming at V came to 4 bases and at J to 5 bases, leaving 7 bases not matched to a gene. The CDR3 has 16 amino acids. Looked up from germline, CDR1 is SGHTS and CDR2 is YDEGEE. This chain's CDR3 is CASSTDRGLGNEKLFF. The CDR3 DNA reads TGTGCCAGCAGCACGGACAGGGGGCTTGGGAATGAAAAACTGTTTTTT.

The CDR3 bases are TGTGCCAGCAGTTGGGACAGCAACTATGGCTACACCTTC. This codes for CASSWDSNYGYTF. The chain couples TRBV6-2 or TRBV6-3 to TRBJ1-2; 7 bases map to TRBD1. Germline-derived CDR1 and CDR2 are MNHEY and SVGEGT. This CDR3 comprises 13 residues. V dropped 4 bases and J dropped 2; count of bases not matched to a gene: 1.

This chain connects TRBV11-2 to TRBJ2-3; possibly TRBD1 for D (5 bases). The CDR3 totals 17 residues. V lost 4 bases and J 0 bases, leaving 17 bases between the germline ends. Looked up from germline, CDR1 is SGHAT and CDR2 is FQNNGV. CDR3 residues: CASSSLRDTGSTDTQYF. CDR3 DNA: TGTGCCAGCAGCTCCCTCAGGGATACAGGCAGCACAGATACGCAGTATTTT.

This clone was recorded once. The gene calls are TRBV10-2 and TRBJ2-7, with a possible D match to TRBD1 (5 bases). Germline loops: CDR1 WSHSY, CDR2 SAAADI. This CDR3 has 12 residues. Trimming removed 6 bases at V and 1 base at J, with 7 bases between. The CDR3 spells CASRDTSYEQYF. Here the CDR3 DNA reads TGCGCCAGCAGGGACACATCCTACGAGCAGTACTTC.

This chain uses TRBV5-6 with TRBJ2-2; a possible D gene is TRBD2 (5 bases). The V end lost 4 bases, the J end lost 6 bases, and 16 bases lay between the germline ends. The CDR3 is made up of 15 amino acids. Germline CDR1 and CDR2: SGHDT and YYEEEE. The CDR3 is CASSRTGFLAGELFF. Written as DNA, the CDR3 is TGTGCCAGCAGCCGTACGGGGTTTCTAGCCGGGGAGCTGTTTTTT.

The chain employs TRBV18 and TRBJ1-5; 7 bases align to TRBD1. In germline, CDR1 is KGHSH, CDR2 LQKENI. This CDR3 contains 14 residues. V was clipped by 6 bases and J by 2 bases; unmatched bases: 4. CDR3 in amino acids: CASSRDRGNQPQHF. In DNA form, the CDR3 reads TGTGCCAGCTCTCGCGACAGGGGCAATCAGCCCCAGCATTTT.

The chain recombines TRBV10-3 with TRBJ1-2; D is unclear. The CDR3 contains 12 residues. Germline V CDR1 and CDR2: ENHRY, SYGVKD. The ends were cut back, 6 bases at V and 8 bases at J, with 13 bases in the middle. The CDR3 reads CAISPGGGGYTF. CDR3 sequence (DNA): TGTGCCATCAGCCCGGGAGGTGGCGGCTACACCTTC.

This clone was seen more than once but under ten times. The rearrangement links TRBV12-1 to TRBJ2-7; the DNA was not used to check the table's D call, TRBD1. TRBV12-1 is shown as a pseudogene. The CDR3 runs 15 residues. CDR3 nucleotides: TGTGCCAGCAGCTTTCCGGGACAGGGGGCCTACGAGCAGTACTTC. Translated: CASSFPGQGAYEQYF.

This clone occurred once. This chain connects TRBV4-3 to TRBJ1-2; D gene ambiguous. The germline V and J ends were trimmed by 0 bases and 0 bases, with 8 bases remaining between them. This CDR3 region has 15 residues. Germline V gives CDR1 LGHNA, CDR2 YSLEER. The CDR3 region has the DNA TGCGCCAGCAGCCAAGATCTAACAGCTAACTATGGCTACACCTTC. The encoded protein is CASSQDLTANYGYTF.

CDR3 coding DNA: TGTGCCAGCAGCGTAGATCAGGGGTCCCGCTTTGAAGCTTTCTTT. Protein sequence: CASSVDQGSRFEAFF. J is TRBJ1-1 and V is TRBV9, with D tentatively TRBD1 (6 bases). This CDR3 comprises 15 residues. Trimming shortened V by 0 bases and J by 7 bases, and 16 bases separated the two germline ends. The germline V gene has CDR1 SGDLS and CDR2 YYNGEE.

This clone has just one count. The rearrangement links TRBV7-3 to TRBJ1-1; 11 bases are shared with TRBD1. This CDR3 is 15 amino acids long. The junction had 4 bases not matched to a gene; V was cut back by 3 bases and J by 4 bases. The germline V gene encodes CDR1 SGHTA and CDR2 FQGTGA. As DNA, the CDR3 is TGTGCCAGCAGCTTTTCCGGGACAGGGGGCACTGAAGCTTTCTTT. It specifies CASSFSGTGGTEAFF.

This clone has more than one count but fewer than ten. This chain uses TRBV2 with TRBJ2-1; TRBD2 agrees at 15 bases. Trimming at V came to 3 bases and at J to 3 bases, leaving 6 bases not matched to a gene. CDR3 length equals 18 residues. Germline V gene data show CDR1 as SNHLY and CDR2 as FYNNEI. The CDR3 DNA sequence: TGTGCCAGCAGTGAGGAGTGGGGACTAGCGGGGGGCTACAATGAGCAGTTCTTC. Its protein is CASSEEWGLAGGYNEQFF.

This rearrangement joins TRBV20-1 to TRBJ2-7; D gene unclear. CDR1 and CDR2 (germline): DFQATT, SNEGSKA (reference sequence). The CDR3 has 14 residues. V lost 3 bases and J 2 bases, leaving 14 bases between the germline ends. The CDR3: CSASYFAIPYEQYF. CDR3 nucleotides: TGCAGTGCTAGTTATTTCGCGATCCCCTACGAGCAGTACTTC.

This clone has more than one count but fewer than ten. This chain joins TRBV30 and TRBJ1-1; possibly TRBD1 for D (5 bases). Looked up from germline, CDR1 is GTSNPN and CDR2 is SVGIG (reference sequence). The CDR3 loop spans 12 amino acids. V was shortened by 2 bases and J by 1 base, with 5 bases between the two germline ends. The CDR3 here is CAWSQGNTEAFF. DNA of the CDR3: TGTGCCTGGAGTCAGGGGAACACTGAAGCTTTCTTT.

The J gene is TRBJ2-7, the V gene TRBV30; 8 nucleotides match TRBD1. The CDR3 sequence is 15 residues long. Per germline, CDR1 GTSNPN and CDR2 SVGIG (reference sequence). Trimming removed 1 base from V and 2 bases from J; junction bases left unmatched: 7. This chain's CDR3 is CAWSEPGGFAYEQYF. CDR3 nucleotides: TGTGCCTGGAGTGAACCAGGGGGCTTCGCCTACGAGCAGTACTTC.

The rearrangement links TRBV28 to TRBJ1-3; a weak D match, TRBD1 (5 bases). This CDR3 has 17 residues. V was cut by 7 bases and J by 1 base, with 20 bases left in between. The germline V gene encodes CDR1 MDHEN and CDR2 SYDVKM. CDR3 sequence (DNA): TGTGCCAGCACCCTATTCGGTGGGGGGAGGTCTGGAAACACCATATATTTT. Its protein product is CASTLFGGGRSGNTIYF.

The chain recombines TRBV29-1 with TRBJ2-1; D may be TRBD2 (5 bases). The germline V gene encodes CDR1 SQVTM and CDR2 ANQGSEA. V lost 3 bases and J lost 0, with 18 bases in between. This CDR3 spans 17 amino acids. The CDR3 sequence is CSVDSVWLARSYNEQFF. In DNA, the CDR3 is TGCAGCGTTGACTCCGTTTGGCTAGCCCGCTCCTACAATGAGCAGTTCTTC.

The genes are TRBV6-1 and TRBJ1-6; D is unclear. V gave up 3 bases and J gave up 7 bases, with 7 bases separating them. The CDR3 totals 13 residues. Per the germline V gene, CDR1 is MNHNS and CDR2 is SASEGT. The CDR3 nucleotides read TGTGCCAGCAGTGACAACATGAATTCACCCCTCCACTTT. Translating it yields CASSDNMNSPLHF.

This chain joins TRBV14 and TRBJ1-6; no reliable D call. V was cut by 1 base and J by 0 bases, with 13 bases left in between. The CDR3 is 18 amino acids. Per the germline V gene, CDR1 is SGHDN and CDR2 is FVKESK. The CDR3 loop is CASSQVRGGSSYNSPLHF. DNA of the CDR3: TGTGCCAGCAGCCAAGTTCGGGGAGGGAGCTCCTATAATTCACCCCTCCACTTT.

J is TRBJ1-2 and V is TRBV10-3, with D tentatively TRBD1 (6 bases). The CDR3 extends over 11 amino acids. In germline, CDR1 is ENHRY, CDR2 SYGVKD. Trimming pared 9 bases from V and 8 bases from J, leaving 13 bases between. Here the CDR3 reads CAISNREGYTF. The CDR3 coding sequence is TGTGCCATTTCTAACAGGGAGGGCTACACCTTC.

The table lists this clone with a count of one. The chain couples TRBV7-9 to TRBJ2-1; 9 nucleotides match TRBD2. This CDR3 region has 17 residues. The germline CDR1 and CDR2 sequences are SEHNR and FQNEAQ (reference sequence). The trim removed 0 bases at V and 2 bases at J, leaving 5 bases unmatched. The CDR3 DNA reads TGTGCCAGCAGCTTAGCGCCCAGCGGGGGGCCCTACAATGAGCAGTTCTTC. This sequence encodes CASSLAPSGGPYNEQFF.

V usage is TRBV19 and J usage is TRBJ1-5; D may be TRBD1 (6 bases). CDR3 length equals 14 residues. Germline V gives CDR1 LNHDA, CDR2 SQIVND (reference sequence). Trimming took off 6 bases at V and 1 base at J, with 10 bases between the two ends. This chain's CDR3 is CASRHRESNQPQHF. The CDR3, as DNA: TGTGCCAGTAGACACAGGGAGAGCAATCAGCCCCAGCATTTT. Complete variable domain (other parts from reference TRBV19 and TRBJ1-5): DGGITQSPKYLFRKEGQNVTLSCEQNLNHDAMYWYRQDPGQGLRLIYYSQIVNDFQKGDIAEGYSVSREKKESFPLTVTSAQKNPTAFYLCASRHRESNQPQHFGDGTRLSIL.